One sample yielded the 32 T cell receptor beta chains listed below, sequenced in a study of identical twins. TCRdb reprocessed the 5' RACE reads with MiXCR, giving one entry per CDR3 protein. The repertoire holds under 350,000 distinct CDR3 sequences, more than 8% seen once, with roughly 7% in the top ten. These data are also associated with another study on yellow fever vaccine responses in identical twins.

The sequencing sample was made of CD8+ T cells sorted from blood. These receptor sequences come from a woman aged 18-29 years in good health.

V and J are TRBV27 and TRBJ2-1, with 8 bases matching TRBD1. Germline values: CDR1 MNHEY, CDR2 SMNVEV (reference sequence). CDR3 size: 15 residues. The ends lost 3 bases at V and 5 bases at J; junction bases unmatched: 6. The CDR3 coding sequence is TGTGCCAGCAGTTTCGGCAGGGGGCCCCACAATGAGCAGTTCTTC. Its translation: CASSFGRGPHNEQFF.

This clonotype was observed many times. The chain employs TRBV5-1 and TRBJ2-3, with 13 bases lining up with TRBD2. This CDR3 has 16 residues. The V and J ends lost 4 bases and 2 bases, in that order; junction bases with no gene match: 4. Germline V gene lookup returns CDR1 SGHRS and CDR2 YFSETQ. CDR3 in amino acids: CASSPGLAGITDTQYF. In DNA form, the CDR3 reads TGCGCCAGCAGCCCGGGACTAGCGGGGATCACAGATACGCAGTATTTT.

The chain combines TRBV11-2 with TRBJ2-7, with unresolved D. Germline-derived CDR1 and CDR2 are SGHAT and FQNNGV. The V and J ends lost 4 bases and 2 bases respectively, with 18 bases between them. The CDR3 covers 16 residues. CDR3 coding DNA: TGTGCCAGCAGCTCCCGAGACTCCGTCCGACCCTACGAGCAGTACTTC. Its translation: CASSSRDSVRPYEQYF.

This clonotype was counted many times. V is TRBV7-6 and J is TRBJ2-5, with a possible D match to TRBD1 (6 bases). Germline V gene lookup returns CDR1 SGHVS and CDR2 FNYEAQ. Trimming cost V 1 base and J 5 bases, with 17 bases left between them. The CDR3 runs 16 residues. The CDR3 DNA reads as TGTGCCAGCAGCTTAGGCCGGTCAGGGGAAAGGGAGACCCAGTACTTC. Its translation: CASSLGRSGERETQYF. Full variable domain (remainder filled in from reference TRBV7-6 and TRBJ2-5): GAGVSQSPRYKVTKRGQDVALRCDPISGHVSLYWYRQALGQGPEFLTYFNYEAQQDKSGLPNDRFSAERPEGSISTLTIQRTEQRDSAMYRCASSLGRSGERETQYFGPGTRLLVL.

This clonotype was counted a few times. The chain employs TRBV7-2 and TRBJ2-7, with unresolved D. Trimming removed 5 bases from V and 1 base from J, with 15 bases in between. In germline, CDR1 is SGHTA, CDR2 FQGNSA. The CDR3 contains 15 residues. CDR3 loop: CASSGRRLDSYEQYF. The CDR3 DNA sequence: TGTGCCAGCAGCGGCCGCAGGCTTGATTCCTACGAGCAGTACTTC.

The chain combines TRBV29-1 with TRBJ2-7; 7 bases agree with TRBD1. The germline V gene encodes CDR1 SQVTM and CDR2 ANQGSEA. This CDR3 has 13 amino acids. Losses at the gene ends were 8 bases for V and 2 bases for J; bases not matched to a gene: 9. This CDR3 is CSMTGTDTYEQYF. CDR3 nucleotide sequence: TGCAGCATGACCGGGACAGACACCTACGAGCAGTACTTC.

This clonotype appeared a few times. For the CDR3, the DNA is TGTGCCAGCAGCCACGGCCTAAGCTACGAGCAGTACTTC. Translation: CASSHGLSYEQYF. The chain employs TRBV11-1 and TRBJ2-7, with D unresolved. Trimming took off 5 bases at V and 3 bases at J, with 11 bases between the two ends. The CDR3 has 13 amino acids. In germline, CDR1 is SGHAT, CDR2 FQDESV (reference sequence). The full variable domain, with the rest looked up from reference TRBV11-1 and TRBJ2-7, is EAEVAQSPRYKITEKSQAVAFWCDPISGHATLYWYRQILGQGPELLVQFQDESVVDDSQLPKDRFSAERLKGVDSTLKIQPAELGDSAMYLCASSHGLSYEQYFGPGTRLTVT.

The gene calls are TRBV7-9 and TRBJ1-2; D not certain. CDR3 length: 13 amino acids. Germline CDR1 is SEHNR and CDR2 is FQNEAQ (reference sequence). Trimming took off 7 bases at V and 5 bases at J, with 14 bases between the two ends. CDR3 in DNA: TGTGCCAGCAACCAACCGGGCCCGTATGGCTACACCTTC. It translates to CASNQPGPYGYTF.

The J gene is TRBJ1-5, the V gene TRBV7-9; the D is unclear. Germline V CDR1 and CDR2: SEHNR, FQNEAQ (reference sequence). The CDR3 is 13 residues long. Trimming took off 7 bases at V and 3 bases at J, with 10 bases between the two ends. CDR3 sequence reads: CASNSGPNQPQHF. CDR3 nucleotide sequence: TGTGCCAGCAATTCAGGACCCAATCAGCCCCAGCATTTT.

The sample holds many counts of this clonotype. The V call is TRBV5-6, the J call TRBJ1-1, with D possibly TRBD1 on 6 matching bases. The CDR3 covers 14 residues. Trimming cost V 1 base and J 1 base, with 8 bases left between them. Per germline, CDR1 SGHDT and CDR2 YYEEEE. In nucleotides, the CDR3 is TGTGCCAGCAGCTTGTTGGGGGCGAACACTGAAGCTTTCTTT. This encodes CASSLLGANTEAFF.

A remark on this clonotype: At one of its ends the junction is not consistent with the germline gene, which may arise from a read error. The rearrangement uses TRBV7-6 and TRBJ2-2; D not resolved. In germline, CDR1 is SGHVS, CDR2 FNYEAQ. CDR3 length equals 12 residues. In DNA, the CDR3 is TGTGCCAGCACCTTAAGTGCCGGGGAGCTGTTTTTT. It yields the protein CASTLSAGELFF.

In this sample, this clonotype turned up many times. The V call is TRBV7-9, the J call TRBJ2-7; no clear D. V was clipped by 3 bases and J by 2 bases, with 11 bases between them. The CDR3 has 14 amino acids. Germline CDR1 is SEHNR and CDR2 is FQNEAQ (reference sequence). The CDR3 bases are TGTGCCAGCAGCTTCGAACTTGCCCCCTACGAGCAGTACTTC. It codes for CASSFELAPYEQYF.

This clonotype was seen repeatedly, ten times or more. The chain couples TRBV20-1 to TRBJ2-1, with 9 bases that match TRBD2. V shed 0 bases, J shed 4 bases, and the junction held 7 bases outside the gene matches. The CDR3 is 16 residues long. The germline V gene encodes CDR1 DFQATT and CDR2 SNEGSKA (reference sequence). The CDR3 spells CSARDLASGIYNEQFF. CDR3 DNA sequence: TGCAGTGCTAGAGATCTGGCTAGCGGGATTTACAATGAGCAGTTCTTC.

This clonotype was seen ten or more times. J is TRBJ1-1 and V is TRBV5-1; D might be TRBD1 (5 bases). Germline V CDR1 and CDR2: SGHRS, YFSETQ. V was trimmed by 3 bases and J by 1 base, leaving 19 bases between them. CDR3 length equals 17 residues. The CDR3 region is CASSSGWDADTNTEAFF. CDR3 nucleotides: TGCGCCAGCAGCTCTGGTTGGGACGCCGACACGAACACTGAAGCTTTCTTT.

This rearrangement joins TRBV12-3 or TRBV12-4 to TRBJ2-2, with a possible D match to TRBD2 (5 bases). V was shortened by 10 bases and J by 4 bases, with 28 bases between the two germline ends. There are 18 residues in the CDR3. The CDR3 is CATTPRVKGDGITGELFF. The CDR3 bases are TGTGCCACCACCCCTCGGGTCAAGGGAGACGGAATCACCGGGGAGCTGTTTTTT.

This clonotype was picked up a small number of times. CDR3 amino acids: CAISGPKTSGPTDTQYF. The CDR3 DNA reads as TGTGCCATCAGTGGCCCCAAGACTAGCGGGCCCACAGATACGCAGTATTTT. The rearrangement links TRBV10-3 to TRBJ2-3, with 10 positions matching TRBD2. CDR1 ENHRY and CDR2 SYGVKD come from the germline V gene. Trimming cost V 4 bases and J 2 bases; bases outside gene matches: 9. The CDR3 extends over 17 amino acids.

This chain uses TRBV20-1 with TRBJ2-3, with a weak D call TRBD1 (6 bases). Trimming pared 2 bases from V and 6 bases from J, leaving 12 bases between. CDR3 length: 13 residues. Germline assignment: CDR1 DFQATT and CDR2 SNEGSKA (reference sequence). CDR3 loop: CSARQGHWDTQYF. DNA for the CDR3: TGCAGTGCTAGACAGGGGCATTGGGATACGCAGTATTTT.

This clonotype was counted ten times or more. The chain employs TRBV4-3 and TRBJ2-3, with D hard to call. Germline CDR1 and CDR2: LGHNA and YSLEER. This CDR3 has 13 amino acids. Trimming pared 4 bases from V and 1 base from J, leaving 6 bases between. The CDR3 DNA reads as TGCGCCAGCAGCCTGCGGCGCACAGATACGCAGTATTTT. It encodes CASSLRRTDTQYF.

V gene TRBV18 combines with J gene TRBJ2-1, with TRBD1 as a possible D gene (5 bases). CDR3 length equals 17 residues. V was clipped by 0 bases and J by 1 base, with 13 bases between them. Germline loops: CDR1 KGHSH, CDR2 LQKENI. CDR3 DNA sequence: TGTGCCAGCTCACCACCGGGCAGGGCAGTTTCCTACAATGAGCAGTTCTTC. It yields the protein CASSPPGRAVSYNEQFF.

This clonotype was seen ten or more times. This CDR3 reads CASSQDRVSEYTGELFF. The CDR3 region has the DNA TGTGCCAGCAGTCAGGACAGGGTTTCCGAGTACACCGGGGAGCTGTTTTTT. This sequence joins TRBV27 and TRBJ2-2; 8 positions agree with TRBD1. J gave up 3 bases and V 5 bases, and 11 bases lay outside the gene matches. Germline V gene sequence: CDR1 MNHEY, CDR2 SMNVEV (reference sequence). This CDR3 is 17 amino acids long.

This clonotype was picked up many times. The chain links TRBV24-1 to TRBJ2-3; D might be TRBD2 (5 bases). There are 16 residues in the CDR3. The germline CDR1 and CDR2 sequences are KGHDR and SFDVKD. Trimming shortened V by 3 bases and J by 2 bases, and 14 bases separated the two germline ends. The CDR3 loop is CATSDNIATTTDTQYF. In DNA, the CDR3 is TGTGCCACCAGTGATAACATAGCGACCACCACAGATACGCAGTATTTT.

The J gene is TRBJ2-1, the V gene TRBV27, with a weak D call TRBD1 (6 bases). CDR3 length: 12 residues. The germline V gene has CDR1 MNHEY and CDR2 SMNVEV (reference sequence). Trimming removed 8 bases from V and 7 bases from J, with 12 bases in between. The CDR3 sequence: CASADRSNEQFF. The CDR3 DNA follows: TGTGCCAGCGCTGACAGGAGTAATGAGCAGTTCTTC.

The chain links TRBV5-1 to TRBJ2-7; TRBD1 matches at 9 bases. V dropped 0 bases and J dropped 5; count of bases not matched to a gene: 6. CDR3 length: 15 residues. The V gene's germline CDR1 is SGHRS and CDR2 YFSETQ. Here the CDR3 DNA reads TGCGCCAGCAGCTTGGCCTCGCGGGACAGGGACGAGCAGTACTTC. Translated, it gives CASSLASRDRDEQYF.

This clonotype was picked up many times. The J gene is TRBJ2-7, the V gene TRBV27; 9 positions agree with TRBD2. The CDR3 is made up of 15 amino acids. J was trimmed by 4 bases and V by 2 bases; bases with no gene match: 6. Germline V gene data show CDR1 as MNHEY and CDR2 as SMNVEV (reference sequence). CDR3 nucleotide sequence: TGTGCCAGCAGTTTAGGTCCTAGCGGGAAGTACGAGCAGTACTTC. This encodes CASSLGPSGKYEQYF.

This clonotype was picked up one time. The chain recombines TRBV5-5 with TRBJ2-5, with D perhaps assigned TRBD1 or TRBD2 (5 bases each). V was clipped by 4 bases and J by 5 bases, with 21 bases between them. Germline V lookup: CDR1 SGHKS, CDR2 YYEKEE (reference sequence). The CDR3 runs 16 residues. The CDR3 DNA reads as TGTGCCAGCAGCCCTAGCCCAGGGAGTCTGGAGGAGACCCAGTACTTC. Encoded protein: CASSPSPGSLEETQYF. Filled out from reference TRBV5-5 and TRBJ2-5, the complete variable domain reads DAGVTQSPTHLIKTRGQQVTLRCSPISGHKSVSWYQQVLGQGPQFIFQYYEKEERGRGNFPDRFSARQFPNYSSELNVNALLLGDSALYLCASSPSPGSLEETQYFGPGTRLLVL.

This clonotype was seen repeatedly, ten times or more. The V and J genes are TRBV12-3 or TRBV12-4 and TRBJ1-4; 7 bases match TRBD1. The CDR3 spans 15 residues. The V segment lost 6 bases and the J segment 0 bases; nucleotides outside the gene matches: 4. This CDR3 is CASRGTEPTNEKLFF. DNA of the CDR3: TGTGCCAGCAGAGGGACAGAACCAACTAATGAAAAACTGTTTTTT.

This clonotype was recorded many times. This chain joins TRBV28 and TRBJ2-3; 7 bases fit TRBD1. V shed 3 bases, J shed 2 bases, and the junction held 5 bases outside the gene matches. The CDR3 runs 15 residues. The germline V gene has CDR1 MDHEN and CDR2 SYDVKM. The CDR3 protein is CASSFGTADTDTQYF. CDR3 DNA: TGTGCCAGCAGTTTTGGGACAGCTGACACAGATACGCAGTATTTT.

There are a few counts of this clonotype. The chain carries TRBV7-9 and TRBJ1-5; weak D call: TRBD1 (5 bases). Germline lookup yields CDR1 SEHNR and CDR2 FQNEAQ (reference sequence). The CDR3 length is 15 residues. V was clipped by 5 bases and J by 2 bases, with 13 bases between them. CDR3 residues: CASSTTGTGNQPQHF. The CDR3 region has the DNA TGTGCCAGCAGCACCACCGGGACTGGCAATCAGCCCCAGCATTTT.

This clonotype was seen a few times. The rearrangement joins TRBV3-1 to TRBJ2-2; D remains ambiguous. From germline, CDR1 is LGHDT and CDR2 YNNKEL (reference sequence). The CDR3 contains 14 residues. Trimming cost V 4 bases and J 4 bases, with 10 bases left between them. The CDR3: CASSLLSITGELFF. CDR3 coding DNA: TGTGCCAGCAGCCTCCTTTCGATCACCGGGGAGCTGTTTTTT.

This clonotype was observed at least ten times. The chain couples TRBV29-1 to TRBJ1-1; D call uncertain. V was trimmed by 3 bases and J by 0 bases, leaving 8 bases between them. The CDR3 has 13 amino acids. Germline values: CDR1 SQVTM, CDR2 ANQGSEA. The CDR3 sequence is CSVESGLNTEAFF. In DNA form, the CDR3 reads TGCAGCGTTGAGTCAGGCTTGAACACTGAAGCTTTCTTT.

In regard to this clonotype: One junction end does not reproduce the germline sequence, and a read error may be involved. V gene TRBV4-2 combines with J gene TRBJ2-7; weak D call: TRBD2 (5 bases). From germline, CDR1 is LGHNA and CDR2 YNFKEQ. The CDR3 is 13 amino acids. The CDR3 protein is CASSQDLADFVGF. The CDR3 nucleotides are TGTGCCAGCAGCCAAGATTTGGCGGACTTCGTTGGTTTC.

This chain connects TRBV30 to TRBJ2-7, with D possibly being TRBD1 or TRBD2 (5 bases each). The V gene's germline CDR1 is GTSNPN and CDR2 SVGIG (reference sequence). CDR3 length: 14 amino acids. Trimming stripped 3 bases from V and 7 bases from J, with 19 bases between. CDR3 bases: TGTGCCTGGAGCGTCGGGGTAGGGGCAGATGAGCAGTACTTC. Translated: CAWSVGVGADEQYF.